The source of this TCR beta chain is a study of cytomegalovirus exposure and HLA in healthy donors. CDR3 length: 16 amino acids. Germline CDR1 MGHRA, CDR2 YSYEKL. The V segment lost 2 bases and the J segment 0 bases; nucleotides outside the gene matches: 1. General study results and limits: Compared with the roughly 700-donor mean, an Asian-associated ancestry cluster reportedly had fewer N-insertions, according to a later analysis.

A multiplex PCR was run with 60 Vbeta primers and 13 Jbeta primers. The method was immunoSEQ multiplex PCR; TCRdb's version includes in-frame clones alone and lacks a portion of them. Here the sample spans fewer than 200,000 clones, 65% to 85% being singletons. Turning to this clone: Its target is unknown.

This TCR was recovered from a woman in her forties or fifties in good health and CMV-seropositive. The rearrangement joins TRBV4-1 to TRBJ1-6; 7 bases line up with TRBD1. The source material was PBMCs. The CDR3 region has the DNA TGCGCCAGCAGCCAAACAGGGGACTCCTATAATTCACCCCTCCACTTT. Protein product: CASSQTGDSYNSPLHF.